The sequence of this T cell receptor (beta chain) was determined in a study of shared clonotypes between healthy human individuals. On this clone: Antigen specificity is unknown.

CDR1 and CDR2 (germline): SGHTA, FQGNSA. The V gene end was trimmed by 6 bases and the J gene end by 9 bases; junction bases not matched to a gene: 9. This CDR3 has 15 amino acids. All donors were healthy HIV-negative adults lacking recent acute infections or vaccinations. From CD4+ cells came CD45RA+ naive and CD45RA-negative memory subsets. TCRdb keeps only in-frame clones here, not all; method: immunoSEQ multiplex PCR. The table includes roughly 530,000 clones, about 95% detected once. Overall study findings and caveats: Memory subsets generally showed smaller estimated richness than naive subsets did.

The J gene is TRBJ1-6, the V gene TRBV7-2; 9 nucleotides align to TRBD1. This sequence was found in a woman aged 25-40 years in good health. Material: naive CD4+ T cells sorted from blood. Subset here: CD45RA+ positively selected. The CDR3 region is CASSFRTGVASPLHF. The CDR3 coding sequence is TGTGCCAGCAGTTTCCGGACAGGGGTAGCTTCACCCCTCCACTTT.